The 12 T cell receptor beta chains in this list originate from one sample, sequenced in a study of T cell responses to AZD1222 COVID-19 vaccine. The protocol was immunoSEQ multiplex PCR, while the TCRdb copy is restricted to in-frame clones and leaves out a portion. The sample consists of 100,000 to 110,000 clones, 92% of them appearing once. The sequences come from peripheral blood, collected on day 0 of AZD1222 vaccination. Receptors originate from an adult in good health.

The chain couples TRBV30 to TRBJ2-7; 11 bases agree with TRBD1. Germline loops: CDR1 GTSNPN, CDR2 SVGIG (reference sequence). The CDR3 is 14 residues long. V trimming: 0 bases; J trimming: 12 bases; junction bases outside the gene matches: 10. CDR3 nucleotide sequence: TGTGCCTGGAGTGTAGCGGGACAGGGGGGTTTGCGGTACTTC. Translated, it gives CAWSVAGQGGLRYF. Full variable domain (outside the CDR3, taken from reference TRBV30 and TRBJ2-7): SQTIHQWPATLVQPVGSPLSLECTVEGTSNPNLYWYRQAAGRGLQLLFYSVGIGQISSEVPQNLSASRPQDRQFILSSKKLLLSDSGFYLCAWSVAGQGGLRYFGPGTRLTVT.

This clone was observed once. The chain joins TRBV7-9 to TRBJ1-1, with D unresolved. The CDR3 loop spans 12 amino acids. Germline lookup yields CDR1 SEHNR and CDR2 FQNEAQ (reference sequence). V gave up 4 bases and J gave up 13 bases, with 16 bases separating them. This CDR3 reads CASSSQVSLVFF. CDR3 bases: TGTGCCAGCAGCTCTCAGGTCTCTTTAGTTTTCTTT.

The count of this clone is one. The chain combines TRBV7-8 with TRBJ2-3, with 10 bases matching TRBD2. The CDR3 is 17 amino acids. Trimming removed 3 bases from V and 0 bases from J; junction bases left unmatched: 6. Germline lookup yields CDR1 SGHVS and CDR2 FQNEAQ. The CDR3 DNA reads TGTGCCAGCAGCTTGACTAGCGGGTCTTCTAGCACAGATACGCAGTATTTT. It translates to CASSLTSGSSSTDTQYF.

The CDR3: CATRGGLNYGYTF. The CDR3 DNA follows: TGTGCCACCAGAGGAGGACTTAACTATGGCTACACCTTC. This chain connects TRBV15 to TRBJ1-2; no clear D. Germline V gives CDR1 LNHNV, CDR2 YYDKDF (reference sequence). This CDR3 has 13 amino acids. V was trimmed by 6 bases and J by 1 base, leaving 9 bases between them.

The rearrangement links TRBV6-5 to TRBJ2-7; no firm D call. CDR1 is MNHEY, CDR2 SVGAGI, per germline. The CDR3 is 13 amino acids. Trimming took off 8 bases at V and 2 bases at J, with 13 bases between the two ends. The CDR3 nucleotides are TGTGCCAGCTTGAAAATGGGGACCTACGAGCAGTACTTC. Translating gives CASLKMGTYEQYF.

As for this clone: Other DNA sequences in the sample encode the same CDR3. The rearrangement uses TRBV10-3 and TRBJ1-4; D is ambiguous. From germline, CDR1 is ENHRY and CDR2 SYGVKD. The CDR3 runs 14 residues. Deletions cut 0 bases from V and 5 bases from J, with 7 bases between. CDR3 in DNA: TGTGCCATCAGTGAGTCGGCGGCCAATGAAAAACTGTTTTTT. It yields the protein CAISESAANEKLFF.

The V and J genes are TRBV28 and TRBJ1-3; D is perhaps TRBD1 (5 bases). There are 16 residues in the CDR3. Germline V CDR1 and CDR2: MDHEN, SYDVKM. Trimming pared 9 bases from V and 9 bases from J, leaving 27 bases between. CDR3 nucleotides: TGTGCCAGTCTTAATTTCCGGGACGGAGTTTCTCGCACCATATATTTT. Its translation is CASLNFRDGVSRTIYF.

The CDR3 loop is CATSDTTGSSYNEQFF. CDR3 nucleotides: TGTGCCACCAGTGACACGACAGGGAGCTCCTACAATGAGCAGTTCTTC. The chain combines TRBV24-1 with TRBJ2-1; 7 bases match TRBD1. Germline lookup yields CDR1 KGHDR and CDR2 SFDVKD. J was trimmed by 0 bases and V by 4 bases; bases with no gene match: 5. The CDR3 consists of 16 residues.

The chain carries TRBV19 and TRBJ2-6; 7 nucleotides match TRBD2. The CDR3 sequence is 17 residues long. From germline, CDR1 is LNHDA and CDR2 SQIVND (reference sequence). Germline trimming cut 4 bases from V and 2 bases from J; bases unmatched to any gene: 8. The CDR3 loop is CASSTSYREAGANVLTF. Written as DNA, the CDR3 is TGTGCCAGTAGTACATCCTACCGGGAGGCTGGGGCCAACGTCCTGACTTTC.

A remark on this clone: Other nucleotide sequences in the sample specify the same CDR3. V is TRBV10-3 and J is TRBJ1-5; D call uncertain. Germline V gives CDR1 ENHRY, CDR2 SYGVKD. V lost 3 bases to trimming and J lost 4 bases, with 4 bases between them. The length of the CDR3 is 12 residues. The CDR3 loop reads CAISDRNQPQHF. The CDR3 DNA reads TGTGCCATCAGTGACAGGAATCAGCCCCAGCATTTT.

J is TRBJ2-7 and V is TRBV5-6; TRBD2 matches 7 bases. Germline V gene sequence: CDR1 SGHDT, CDR2 YYEEEE. This CDR3 comprises 14 residues. The J segment lost 4 bases and the V segment lost 4 bases, leaving 8 bases of the junction unmatched. The chain's CDR3 is CASSLGPGGYEQYF. For the CDR3, the DNA is TGTGCCAGCAGCCTGGGACCGGGGGGATACGAGCAGTACTTC.

The V and J genes are TRBV25-1 and TRBJ2-7; D might be TRBD1 (6 bases). V was pared by 6 bases and J by 6 bases, with 15 bases between. The CDR3 runs 13 residues. Germline V gene lookup returns CDR1 MGHDK and CDR2 SYGVNS. The CDR3 nucleotides read TGTGCCAGCAGGGACAGATTTCGGCGCGAGCAGTACTTC. This codes for CASRDRFRREQYF.